This T cell receptor (beta chain) is from a study of T cell responses to AZD1222 COVID-19 vaccine. Germline lookup yields CDR1 MNHEY and CDR2 SVGEGT. The CDR3 length is 14 residues. The V gene lost 2 bases and the J gene lost 5 bases, with 7 bases spanning the gap. Generated by immunoSEQ multiplex PCR, the TCRdb table keeps only in-frame clones and is missing some. Found here are more than 110,000 clones, around nine tenths of them singletons; the top ten hold roughly 3.8%. Material: peripheral blood, obtained on day 0 of AZD1222 vaccination. The chain recombines TRBV6-2 or TRBV6-3 with TRBJ2-6, with a weak D call TRBD2 (6 bases). The TCR originated in an adult in good health. The CDR3 loop is CASSYGGRANVLTF. As DNA, the CDR3 is TGTGCCAGCAGTTACGGGGGGAGGGCCAACGTCCTGACTTTC.